This is a list of T cell receptor beta chains from one sample in a study of blood T cell repertoires in COVID-19. Sequencing was performed with immunoSEQ multiplex PCR; in TCRdb, only in-frame clones are kept and a portion is missing. In the table there are approximately 280,000 clones, around 84% of which are singletons. The sample consisted of PBMCs or T cells enriched from blood (not recorded which). The receptor set was obtained from a man between 40 and 49 years old who had been exposed to COVID-19. The CDR3 runs from the conserved cysteine through the conserved F or W. Fields, in order: V gene, clone size, D gene, J gene, CDR3 protein, CDR3 DNA. D genes are given only for firm matches. A clone size is listed for some rows: how often the clone was seen (once, few, many), or a class if it is expanded.

V gene: TRBV19
clone size: .
D gene: .
J gene: TRBJ1-2
CDR3 protein: CASKKSRGGGYTF
CDR3 DNA: TGTGCCAGTAAGAAGAGCAGGGGCGGTGGCTACACCTTC

V gene: TRBV25-1
clone size: .
D gene: .
J gene: TRBJ2-3
CDR3 protein: CASPSLCTDTQYF
CDR3 DNA: TGTGCCAGCCCGAGTCTCTGCACAGATACGCAGTATTTT

V gene: TRBV4-1
clone size: .
D gene: .
J gene: TRBJ2-7
CDR3 protein: CASRQGWGPIYEQYF
CDR3 DNA: TGCGCCAGCAGACAAGGTTGGGGGCCCATCTACGAGCAGTACTTC

V gene: TRBV27
clone size: .
D gene: .
J gene: TRBJ2-5
CDR3 protein: CASSRWAGGETQYF
CDR3 DNA: TGTGCCAGCAGCCGGTGGGCAGGGGGGGAGACCCAGTACTTC

V gene: TRBV24-1
clone size: .
D gene: TRBD1
J gene: TRBJ2-5
CDR3 protein: CATSDLDRGHRQETQYF
CDR3 DNA: TGTGCCACCAGTGATTTGGACAGGGGGCATCGTCAAGAGACCCAGTACTTC

V gene: TRBV7-2
clone size: .
D gene: TRBD2
J gene: TRBJ2-7
CDR3 protein: CASSLGGGPDEQYF
CDR3 DNA: TGTGCCAGCAGCTTAGGGGGAGGGCCAGACGAGCAGTACTTC

V gene: TRBV18
clone size: once
D gene: TRBD1
J gene: TRBJ1-1
CDR3 protein: CASSPLQGANTEAFF
CDR3 DNA: TGTGCCAGCTCACCCCTACAGGGGGCGAACACTGAAGCTTTCTTT

V gene: TRBV24-1
clone size: .
D gene: .
J gene: TRBJ1-1
CDR3 protein: CATSDDRTAWEGAFF
CDR3 DNA: TGTGCCACCAGTGACGACAGGACAGCGTGGGAGGGGGCTTTCTTT

V gene: TRBV30
clone size: .
D gene: .
J gene: TRBJ2-2
CDR3 protein: CAWSVYPAGELFF
CDR3 DNA: TGTGCCTGGAGTGTATACCCGGCCGGGGAGCTGTTTTTT

V gene: TRBV5-6
clone size: .
D gene: TRBD1
J gene: TRBJ1-4
CDR3 protein: CASSPRDRVATNEKLFF
CDR3 DNA: TGTGCCAGCAGCCCACGGGACAGGGTGGCCACTAATGAAAAACTGTTTTTT

V gene: TRBV18
clone size: .
D gene: .
J gene: TRBJ1-3
CDR3 protein: CASSLYSQDSGNTIYF
CDR3 DNA: TGTGCCAGCTCACTTTACTCTCAAGACTCTGGAAACACCATATATTTT

V gene: TRBV5-6
clone size: .
D gene: TRBD2
J gene: TRBJ2-7
CDR3 protein: CASSERGVSYEQYF
CDR3 DNA: TGTGCCAGCAGCGAACGGGGGGTCTCCTACGAGCAGTACTTC

V gene: TRBV7-9
clone size: .
D gene: TRBD2
J gene: TRBJ2-7
CDR3 protein: CASSFFSGLAGSSYEQYF
CDR3 DNA: TGTGCCAGCAGTTTTTTCTCCGGACTAGCGGGATCGTCCTACGAGCAGTACTTC

V gene: TRBV24-1
clone size: .
D gene: TRBD1
J gene: TRBJ2-5
CDR3 protein: CATSDRRGQLQETQYF
CDR3 DNA: TGTGCCACCAGTGACCGACGGGGACAGCTCCAAGAGACCCAGTACTTC

V gene: TRBV3-1/TRBV3-2
clone size: .
D gene: .
J gene: TRBJ2-7
CDR3 protein: CASSLNTGDEQYF
CDR3 DNA: TGTGCCAGCAGCCTAAATACAGGCGACGAGCAGTACTTC

V gene: TRBV2
clone size: .
D gene: .
J gene: TRBJ2-1
CDR3 protein: CASIPDSIIGNEQFF
CDR3 DNA: TGTGCCAGCATCCCCGACTCAATCATCGGCAATGAGCAGTTCTTC

V gene: TRBV27
clone size: .
D gene: .
J gene: TRBJ2-3
CDR3 protein: CASSLHFRGLLGTGTQYF
CDR3 DNA: TGTGCCAGCAGTTTACACTTCCGGGGGTTATTGGGTACAGGTACGCAGTATTTT

V gene: TRBV4-2
clone size: .
D gene: .
J gene: TRBJ2-3
CDR3 protein: CASSQAGGAGTDTQYF
CDR3 DNA: TGTGCCAGCAGCCAAGCGGGTGGGGCCGGCACAGATACGCAGTATTTT

V gene: TRBV5-4
clone size: .
D gene: .
J gene: TRBJ2-7
CDR3 protein: CASSPGSSVSSYEQYF
CDR3 DNA: TGTGCCAGCAGCCCGGGTAGTAGCGTGAGCTCCTACGAGCAGTACTTC

V gene: TRBV24-1
clone size: .
D gene: .
J gene: TRBJ2-5
CDR3 protein: CATSDAARSRETQYF
CDR3 DNA: TGTGCCACCAGTGATGCGGCGCGGTCCCGAGAGACCCAGTACTTC

V gene: TRBV24-1
clone size: .
D gene: .
J gene: TRBJ2-2
CDR3 protein: CATSLGGLGGELFF
CDR3 DNA: TGTGCCACCAGTTTGGGGGGGCTAGGCGGGGAGCTGTTTTTT

V gene: TRBV7-3
clone size: few
D gene: .
J gene: TRBJ2-1
CDR3 protein: CASSLIRGEQFF
CDR3 DNA: TGTGCCAGCAGCTTAATTCGGGGTGAGCAGTTCTTC

V gene: TRBV24-1
clone size: .
D gene: TRBD1
J gene: TRBJ1-2
CDR3 protein: CATSDPRDSISGYTF
CDR3 DNA: TGTGCCACCAGTGACCCCCGGGACAGTATATCTGGCTACACCTTC

V gene: TRBV6-5
clone size: .
D gene: TRBD2
J gene: TRBJ2-3
CDR3 protein: CASSTRTSGSNTQYF
CDR3 DNA: TGTGCCAGCAGTACACGGACTAGCGGGAGTAATACGCAGTATTTT